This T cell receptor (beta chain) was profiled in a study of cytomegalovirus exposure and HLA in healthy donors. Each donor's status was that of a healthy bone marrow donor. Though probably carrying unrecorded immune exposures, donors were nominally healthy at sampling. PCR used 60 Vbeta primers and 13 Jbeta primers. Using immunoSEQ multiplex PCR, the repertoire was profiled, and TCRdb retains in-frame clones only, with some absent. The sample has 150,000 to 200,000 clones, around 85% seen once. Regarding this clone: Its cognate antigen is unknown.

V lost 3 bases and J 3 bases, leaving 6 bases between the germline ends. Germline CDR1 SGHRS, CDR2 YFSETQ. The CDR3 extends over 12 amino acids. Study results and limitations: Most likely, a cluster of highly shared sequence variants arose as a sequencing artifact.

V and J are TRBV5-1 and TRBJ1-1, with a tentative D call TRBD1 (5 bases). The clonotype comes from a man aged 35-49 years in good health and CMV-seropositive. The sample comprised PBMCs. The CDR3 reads CASSWGDTEAFF. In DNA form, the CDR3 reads TGCGCCAGCAGCTGGGGGGACACTGAAGCTTTCTTT.